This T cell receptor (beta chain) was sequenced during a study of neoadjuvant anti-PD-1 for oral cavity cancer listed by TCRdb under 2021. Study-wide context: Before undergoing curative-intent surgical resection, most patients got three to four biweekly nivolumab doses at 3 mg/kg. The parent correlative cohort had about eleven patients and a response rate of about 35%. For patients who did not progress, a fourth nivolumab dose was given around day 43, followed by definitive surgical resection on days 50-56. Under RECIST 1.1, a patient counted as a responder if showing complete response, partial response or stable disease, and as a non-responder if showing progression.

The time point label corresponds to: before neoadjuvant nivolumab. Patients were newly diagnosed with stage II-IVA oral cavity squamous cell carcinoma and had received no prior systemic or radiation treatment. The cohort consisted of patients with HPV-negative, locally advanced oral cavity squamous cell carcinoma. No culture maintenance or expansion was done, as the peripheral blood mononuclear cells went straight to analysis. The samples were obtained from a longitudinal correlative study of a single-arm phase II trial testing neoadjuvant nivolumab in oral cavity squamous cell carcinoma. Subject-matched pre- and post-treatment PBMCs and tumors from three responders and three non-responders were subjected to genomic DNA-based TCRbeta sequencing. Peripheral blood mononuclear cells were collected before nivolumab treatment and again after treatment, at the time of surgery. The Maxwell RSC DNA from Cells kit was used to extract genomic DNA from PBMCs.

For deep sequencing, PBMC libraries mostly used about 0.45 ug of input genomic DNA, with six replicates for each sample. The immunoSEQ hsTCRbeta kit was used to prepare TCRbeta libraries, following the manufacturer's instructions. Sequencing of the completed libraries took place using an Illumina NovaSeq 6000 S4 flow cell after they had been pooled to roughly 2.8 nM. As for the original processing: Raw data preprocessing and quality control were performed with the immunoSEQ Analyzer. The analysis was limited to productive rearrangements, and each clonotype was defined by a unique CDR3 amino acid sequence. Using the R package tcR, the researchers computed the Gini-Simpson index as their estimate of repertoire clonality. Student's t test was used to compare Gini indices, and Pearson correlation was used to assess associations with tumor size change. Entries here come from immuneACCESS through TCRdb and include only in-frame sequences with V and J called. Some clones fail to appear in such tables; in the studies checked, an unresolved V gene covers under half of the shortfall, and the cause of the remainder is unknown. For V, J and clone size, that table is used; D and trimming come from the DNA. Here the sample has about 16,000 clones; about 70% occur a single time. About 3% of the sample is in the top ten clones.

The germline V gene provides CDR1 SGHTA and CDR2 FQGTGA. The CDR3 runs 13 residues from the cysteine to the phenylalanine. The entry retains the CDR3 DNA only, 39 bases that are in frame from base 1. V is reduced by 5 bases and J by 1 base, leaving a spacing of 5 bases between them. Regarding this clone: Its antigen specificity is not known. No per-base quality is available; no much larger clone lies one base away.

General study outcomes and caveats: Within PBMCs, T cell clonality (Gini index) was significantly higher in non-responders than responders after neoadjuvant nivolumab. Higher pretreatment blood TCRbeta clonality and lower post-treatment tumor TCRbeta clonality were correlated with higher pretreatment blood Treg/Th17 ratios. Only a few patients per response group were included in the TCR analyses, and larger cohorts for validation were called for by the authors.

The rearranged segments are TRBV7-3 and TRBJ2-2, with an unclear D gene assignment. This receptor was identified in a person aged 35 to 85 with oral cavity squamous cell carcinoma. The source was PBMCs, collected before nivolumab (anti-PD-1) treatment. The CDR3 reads CASSPRNTGELFF. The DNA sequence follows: TGTGCCAGCAGCCCCAGGAACACCGGGGAGCTGTTTTTT.